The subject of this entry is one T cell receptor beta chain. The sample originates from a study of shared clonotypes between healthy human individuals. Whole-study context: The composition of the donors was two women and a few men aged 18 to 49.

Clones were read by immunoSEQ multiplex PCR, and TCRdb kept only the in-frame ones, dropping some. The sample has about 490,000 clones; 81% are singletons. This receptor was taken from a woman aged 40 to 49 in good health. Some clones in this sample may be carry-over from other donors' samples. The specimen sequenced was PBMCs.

The CDR3: CASSFRTDTQYF. For the CDR3, the DNA is TGTGCCAGCAGCTTCCGTACAGATACGCAGTATTTT. The chain joins TRBV5-4 to TRBJ2-3; D gene ambiguous. Between the trimmed V and J ends, which lost 2 bases and 3 bases, there was a span of 4 bases. The germline V gene has CDR1 SGHNT and CDR2 YYREEE (reference sequence). The CDR3 contains 12 residues.